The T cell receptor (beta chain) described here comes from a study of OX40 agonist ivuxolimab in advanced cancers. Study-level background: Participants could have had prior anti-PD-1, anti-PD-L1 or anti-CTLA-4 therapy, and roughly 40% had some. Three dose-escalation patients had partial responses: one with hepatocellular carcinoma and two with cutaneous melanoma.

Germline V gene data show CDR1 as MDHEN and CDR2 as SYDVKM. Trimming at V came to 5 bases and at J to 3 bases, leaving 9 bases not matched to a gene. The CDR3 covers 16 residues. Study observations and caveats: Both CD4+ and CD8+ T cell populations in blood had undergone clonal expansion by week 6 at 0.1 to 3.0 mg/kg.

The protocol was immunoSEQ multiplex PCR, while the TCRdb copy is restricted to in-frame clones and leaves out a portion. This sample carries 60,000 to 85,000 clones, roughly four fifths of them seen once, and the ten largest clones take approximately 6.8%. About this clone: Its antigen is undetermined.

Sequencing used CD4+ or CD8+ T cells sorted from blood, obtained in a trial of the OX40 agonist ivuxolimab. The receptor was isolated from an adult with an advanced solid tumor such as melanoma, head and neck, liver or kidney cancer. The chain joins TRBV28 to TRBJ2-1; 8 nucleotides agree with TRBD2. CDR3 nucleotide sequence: TGTGCCAGCAGTCCCCTGGAGGGACTAGGCTACAATGAGCAGTTCTTC. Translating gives CASSPLEGLGYNEQFF.